This record covers a single TCR beta chain. The CDR3 consists of 17 residues. Germline CDR1 reads KGHSH; CDR2 reads LQKENI. Germline trimming cut 3 bases from V and 0 bases from J; bases unmatched to any gene: 5. These data come from a study of blood T cells in healthy people across ages. The use of a sample-barcoded 5' primer and a J-beta primer mix characterized a second PCR of about 7 to 12 cycles. Each CDR3 protein is one row after TCRdb ran MiXCR on the 5' RACE reads. The repertoire holds roughly 680,000 distinct CDR3 sequences, with more than 40% as singletons. The sample was blood. The TCR originated in a woman aged 60 to 75 in good health. The gene calls are TRBV18 and TRBJ2-3; TRBD2 matches at 11 bases. CDR3 nucleotide sequence: TGTGCCAGCTCACCTCCGGGACTAGCGGCTAGCACAGATACGCAGTATTTT. Encoded protein: CASSPPGLAASTDTQYF. Full variable domain (outside the CDR3, taken from reference TRBV18 and TRBJ2-3): NAGVMQNPRHLVRRRGQEARLRCSPMKGHSHVYWYRQLPEEGLKFMVYLQKENIIDESGMPKERFSAEFPKEGPSILRIQQVVRGDSAAYFCASSPPGLAASTDTQYFGPGTRLTVL.